This T cell receptor (beta chain) was found in a study of OX40 agonist ivuxolimab in advanced cancers. Regarding the research as a whole: Ivuxolimab was a fully human IgG2 agonistic monoclonal antibody targeting the costimulatory receptor OX40 (CD134). Intravenous ivuxolimab was administered to patients every 2 weeks at six dose levels: 0.01, 0.1, 0.3, 1.5, 3 and 10 mg/kg. Of the approximately 53 patients in dose escalation, about 20 had hepatocellular carcinoma, some 15 had melanoma, 9 had renal cell carcinoma and 9 had head and neck cancer. In the dose-escalation cohort, 70% to 85% of patients were male, and the mean age was around 60 years, with a range of roughly 23 to 85. Patients were allowed to have had prior anti-PD-1, anti-PD-L1 or anti-CTLA-4 therapy, and approximately 40% of the dose-escalation patients had been treated with checkpoint inhibitors. Partial responses occurred in three dose-escalation patients: two with cutaneous melanoma and one with hepatocellular carcinoma. The purpose of peripheral TCRbeta sequencing was to test whether ivuxolimab changed TCR sequence diversity and led to clonal T-cell expansion. The paper reports the monotherapy dose-escalation portion (N = 52 patients) of the phase I ivuxolimab trial. Overall study outcomes, separate from this receptor: After ivuxolimab, expanded clones were on average more numerous among CD8+ T cells than among CD4+ T cells. Antigen specificity was not determined for the clonally expanded peripheral T cells. At doses of 0.1 to 3.0 mg/kg, clonal expansion of both CD4+ and CD8+ blood T cells was observed from baseline to week 6. Low levels of normalized T-cell clonal expansion were also seen in some nonresponding patients. Partial responders in the 0.1-3.0 mg/kg groups had among the lowest normalized peripheral clonal expansion, especially among CD8+ T cells.

Genomic DNA was isolated from the sorted cells so that the TCRbeta CDR3 region could be sequenced. The immunoSEQ Assay was used for sequencing of TCRbeta CDR3 regions. TCRdb mirrors the immuneACCESS table, restricted to in-frame sequences. Some clones are absent from its copies; in checked studies, under half trace to an unresolved V gene, and the reason for the others is unknown. This sample is represented by some 37,000 clones; 80% to 85% of them were singletons. The ten largest clones capture roughly 20% of the sample. Patients with a history of autoimmune disease or receiving systemic immunosuppression were excluded from the trial. Peripheral blood for TCR sequencing was collected from all dose cohorts at baseline, on cycle 4 day 1, and on cycle 7 day 1. Samples were obtained from an open-label, multicenter, first-in-human phase I dose-escalation trial of ivuxolimab. Adults with locally advanced or metastatic head and neck squamous cell, hepatocellular, melanoma or renal cell carcinoma were enrolled in the trial. Before TCR sequencing, CD4+ T cells and CD8+ T cells were sorted from peripheral blood as separate populations.

CDR1 and CDR2 are drawn from the germline V gene: SGHVT, SQSDAQ. V drops 0 bases and J drops 0 bases, leaving 15 bases in between. The CDR3 sequence holds 17 residues, the cysteine and phenylalanine included. Only the CDR3 region is kept as DNA, spanning 51 bases read in frame from base 1. A note on this clone: This clone's antigen is unknown. No clone much larger than this one lies a single base away; base qualities are absent.

The sequencing used CD4+ or CD8+ T cells sorted from blood, collected in a trial of the OX40 agonist ivuxolimab. The sequence was collected from an adult with an advanced solid tumor such as melanoma, head and neck, liver or kidney cancer. The chain uses TRBV7-4 and TRBJ2-7; the D gene is unclear. The DNA sequence is as follows: TGTGCCAGCAGCTTAGCGCCTCCCCCAACCGACTCCTACGAGCAGTACTTC. It specifies CASSLAPPPTDSYEQYF.